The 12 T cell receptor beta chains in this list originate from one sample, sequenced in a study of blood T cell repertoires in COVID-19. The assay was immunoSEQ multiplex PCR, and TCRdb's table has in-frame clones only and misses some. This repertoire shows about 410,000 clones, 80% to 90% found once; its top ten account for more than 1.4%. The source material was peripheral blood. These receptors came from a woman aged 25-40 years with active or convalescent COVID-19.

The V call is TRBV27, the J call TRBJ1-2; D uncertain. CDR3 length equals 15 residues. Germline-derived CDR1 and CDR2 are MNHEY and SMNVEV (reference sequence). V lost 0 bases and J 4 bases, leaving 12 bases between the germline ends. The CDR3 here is CASSLSSTETYGYTF. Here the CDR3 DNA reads TGTGCCAGCAGTTTATCGAGCACAGAAACCTATGGCTACACCTTC.

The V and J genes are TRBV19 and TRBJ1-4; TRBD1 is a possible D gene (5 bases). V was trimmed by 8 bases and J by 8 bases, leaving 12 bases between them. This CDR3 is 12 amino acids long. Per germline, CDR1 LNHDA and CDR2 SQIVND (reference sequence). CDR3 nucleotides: TGTGCCAGTGGGGGACTCCTGGAAAAACTGTTTTTT. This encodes CASGGLLEKLFF.

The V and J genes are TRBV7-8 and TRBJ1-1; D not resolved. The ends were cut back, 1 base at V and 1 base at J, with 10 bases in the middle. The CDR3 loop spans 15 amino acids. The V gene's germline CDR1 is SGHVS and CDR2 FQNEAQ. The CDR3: CASSLVARGNTEAFF. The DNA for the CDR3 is TGTGCCAGCAGCTTAGTGGCCAGAGGGAACACTGAAGCTTTCTTT.

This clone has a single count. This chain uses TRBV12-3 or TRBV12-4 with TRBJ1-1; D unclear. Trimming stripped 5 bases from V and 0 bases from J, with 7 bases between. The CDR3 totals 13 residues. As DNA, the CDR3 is TGTGCCAGCAGTGGACTCATGAACACTGAAGCTTTCTTT. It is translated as CASSGLMNTEAFF.

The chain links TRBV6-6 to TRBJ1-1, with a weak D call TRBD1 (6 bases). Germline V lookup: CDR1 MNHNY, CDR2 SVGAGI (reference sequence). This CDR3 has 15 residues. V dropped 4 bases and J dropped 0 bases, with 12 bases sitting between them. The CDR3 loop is CASSSQGFLNTEAFF. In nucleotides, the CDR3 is TGTGCCAGCAGTTCCCAGGGGTTTCTGAACACTGAAGCTTTCTTT.

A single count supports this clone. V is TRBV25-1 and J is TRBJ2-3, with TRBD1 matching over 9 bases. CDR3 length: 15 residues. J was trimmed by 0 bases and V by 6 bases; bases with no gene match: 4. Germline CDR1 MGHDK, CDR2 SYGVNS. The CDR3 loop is CASSADRGSTDTQYF. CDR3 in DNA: TGTGCCAGCAGCGCGGACAGGGGAAGCACAGATACGCAGTATTTT.

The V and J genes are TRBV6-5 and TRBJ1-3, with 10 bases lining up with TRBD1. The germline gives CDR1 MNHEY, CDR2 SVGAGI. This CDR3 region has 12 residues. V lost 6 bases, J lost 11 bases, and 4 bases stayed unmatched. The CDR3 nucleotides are TGTGCCAGCAGGGGACAGGGGCACTCCATATATTTT. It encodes CASRGQGHSIYF.

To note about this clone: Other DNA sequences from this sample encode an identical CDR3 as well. For the CDR3, the DNA is TGTGCCAGCAGTCTAGCGGGAGGGAATGAGCAGTTCTTC. It is translated as CASSLAGGNEQFF. This chain connects TRBV5-4 to TRBJ2-1; 12 bases match TRBD2. The germline CDR1 and CDR2 sequences are SGHNT and YYREEE (reference sequence). This CDR3 spans 13 amino acids. The V segment lost 5 bases and the J segment 7 bases; nucleotides outside the gene matches: 1.

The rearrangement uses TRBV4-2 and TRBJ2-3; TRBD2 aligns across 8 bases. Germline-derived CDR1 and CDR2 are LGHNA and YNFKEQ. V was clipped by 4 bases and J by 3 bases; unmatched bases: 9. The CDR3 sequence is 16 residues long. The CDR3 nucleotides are TGTGCCAGCAGCCTCAGCTCGGGACTAGGAACAGATACGCAGTATTTT. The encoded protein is CASSLSSGLGTDTQYF.

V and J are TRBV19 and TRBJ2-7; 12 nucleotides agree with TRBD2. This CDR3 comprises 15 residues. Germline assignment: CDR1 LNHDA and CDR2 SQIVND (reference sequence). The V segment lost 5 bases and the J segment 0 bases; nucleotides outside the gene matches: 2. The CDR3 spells CASSRTSGDSYEQYF. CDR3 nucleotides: TGTGCCAGTAGTCGGACTAGCGGGGACTCCTACGAGCAGTACTTC. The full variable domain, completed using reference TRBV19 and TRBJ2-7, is DGGITQSPKYLFRKEGQNVTLSCEQNLNHDAMYWYRQDPGQGLRLIYYSQIVNDFQKGDIAEGYSVSREKKESFPLTVTSAQKNPTAFYLCASSRTSGDSYEQYFGPGTRLTVT.

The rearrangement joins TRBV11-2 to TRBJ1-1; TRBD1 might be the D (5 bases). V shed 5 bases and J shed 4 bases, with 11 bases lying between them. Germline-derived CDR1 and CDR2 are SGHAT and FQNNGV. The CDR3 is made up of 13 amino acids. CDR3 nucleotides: TGTGCCAGCAGCCCGCTCGGGGGCACTGAAGCTTTCTTT. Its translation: CASSPLGGTEAFF.

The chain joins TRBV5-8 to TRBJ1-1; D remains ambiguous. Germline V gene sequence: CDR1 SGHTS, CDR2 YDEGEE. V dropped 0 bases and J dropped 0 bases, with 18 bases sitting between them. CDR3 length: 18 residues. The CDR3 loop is CASSLALNRRELNTEAFF. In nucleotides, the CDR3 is TGTGCCAGCAGCTTGGCCCTCAATCGACGGGAGTTGAACACTGAAGCTTTCTTT.